This T cell receptor (beta chain) was retrieved from a study of T-cell reconstitution after alpha-beta-depleted transplantation in children. This clonotype has a handful of counts. Its antigen is undetermined. Preparing the TCRbeta library involved the use of unique molecular identifiers. TCRdb re-analysed the PCR reads in MiXCR, keeping a single row per CDR3 protein. The sample consists of some 200,000 distinct CDR3 sequences, around 7.7% of them appearing once. Germline lookup yields CDR1 DFQATT and CDR2 SNEGSKA (reference sequence). V gave up 5 bases and J gave up 0 bases; unmatched junction bases: 12. The CDR3 is 16 residues long. Study-level findings and limits: Among T cells one year after transplant, newly produced cells accounted for most counts and diversity. In some patients, recipient T cells and intrathymic progenitors surviving conditioning explained high day-60 diversity. About two months after transplant, alpha-beta T cells reportedly came from several hundred expanded graft clones.

This chain links TRBV20-1 with TRBJ1-2, with 7 nucleotides matching TRBD1. The sequence was obtained from a male patient under 10 years old who had a stem cell transplant for acute myeloid leukemia, so the T cells may come from the graft donor. Material: PBMCs, mostly from graft donor cells, obtained 360 days after TCRalphabeta/CD19-depleted stem cell transplant. CDR3 DNA sequence: TGCAGTGCTCGACAGGGCCAAAGGGGGTCTAACTATGGCTACACCTTC. It specifies CSARQGQRGSNYGYTF.